Sequencing of this T cell receptor (beta chain) was carried out in a study of shared clonotypes between healthy human individuals (dated by TCRdb to 2018 to 2021). Regarding the study in general: The cohort included three men and two women between 18 and 49 years of age. For each donor, three plates each were used for CD4 naive and CD4 memory, two plates were used for CD8 naive, and one plate was used for CD8 memory. Blood TCR repertoires of five healthy adults were deeply sequenced to estimate repertoire size and the extent of clonotype sharing between individuals. Libraries were prepared and TCR repertoires were sequenced by different laboratories using diverse techniques, in order to increase sequencing depth and limit assay-specific biases. Per donor, leukapheresis produced somewhere between about 0.8 and 9.5 billion PBMCs.

TCR CDR3 regions were amplified from genomic DNA by multiplex PCR using the deep immunoSEQ assay. Extracted genomic DNA from each cell subset was distributed evenly across all wells of several immunoSEQ 96-well plates, and each plate was treated as a replicate. For sorted subsets, each replicate PCR was loaded with roughly 200 ng genomic DNA, equivalent to 30,000 to 35,000 T cell genomes. The purified libraries were quantified using a Qubit 3.0 fluorometer, sized with a Bioanalyzer 2100, and then quantified again using the KAPA Library Quantification kit. A separate single-read 150-cycle Illumina NextSeq 550 flow cell was used to sequence each immunoSEQ 96-well plate. The paper's processing steps were these. Because the immunoSEQ output included only junctional sequences and no quality scores, the filtering could not be the same as the filtering used for full-length reads. To assign V/J genes and CDR3, sequences were annotated using PyIR, a Python wrapper for IgBLAST v1.9, with IMGT germline references. Reads with weak V/J assignments (E-value above 1e-6), missing CDR3, stop codons, out-of-frame junctions, or ambiguous translated residues were removed. V3J clonotypes were defined by identical inferred V gene, J gene, and CDR3 amino acid sequence. Percentage overlap between repertoires was calculated by dividing the number of shared unique clonotypes by the size of the smaller repertoire. RTK rarefaction, the Chao1 estimator, and Recon v2.1 estimates of unobserved clonotypes were used to assess repertoire richness. OLGA was used to compute generation probabilities for all TCRbeta clonotypes that the gDNA method yielded from a handful of donors. The source is immuneACCESS, and TCRdb retained only in-frame sequences with V and J called. Part of the clones is not carried over; for the studies checked, unresolved V genes explain less than half of this, and the remainder is unexplained. V and J calls and clone size follow that table, whereas D and trimming were derived from the DNA. This sample holds around 1.1 million clones; approximately 80% were observed only once. The ten largest make up 0.89% of the sample.

Healthy HIV-negative adults with no recently reported acute infections or vaccinations were included as donors. Every donor was a Caucasian adult residing in Nashville, Tennessee, USA. Magnetic negative selection was used to enrich CD4+ T cells, after which naive cells were positively selected on CD45RA and the negative fraction became the memory subset. Blood was collected by leukapheresis, and PBMCs were isolated by Ficoll-Histopaque density gradient centrifugation and then cryopreserved in liquid nitrogen vapor phase. Purity and quantity of every magnetically sorted T cell population were checked by analytical flow cytometry. Each sorted fraction had its genomic DNA isolated and then quantified by UV absorbance on a Nanodrop 2000c. The CDR3 contains 13 residues, cysteine and phenylalanine counted. Left in the record is the CDR3 DNA by itself, 39 bases read in frame from the first base. V loses 2 bases of germline sequence and J loses 5 bases, and the interval between the two ends is 10 bases. CDR1 and CDR2, looked up from the germline V gene (reference sequence), are SGHNT and YYREEE.

Beyond this particular receptor, the publication reports: Based on pairwise subsampling, the degree of clonotype sharing among donors was expected to be affected by sequencing depth. Larger estimated clonotype richness was generally found for naive subsets than for memory subsets. When several donors were compared, the shared fraction of clonotypes was about 5% for naive CD4, 3.5% to 4% for naive CD8, about 2.5% for memory CD4, and 0.4% for memory CD8. The small number of donors limited the genetic and exposure-history diversity represented. Sampling was limited to blood, and TCR repertoires in tissue likely differ from TCR repertoires in blood. Higher generation probabilities were observed for clonotypes shared by all four sorted-subset donors than for non-shared clonotypes. Rarefaction of sorted-subset datasets indicated incomplete sequencing despite the large sequencing depth.

This clone has only one observation. The clone's antigen remains unknown. Base qualities are missing; no much larger clone stands one base away. This clonotype was obtained from a man aged 18 to 29 in good health. Some clones in this sample may be carry-over from other donors' samples. The sample taken for sequencing was memory CD4+ T cells from PBMCs. This specimen's cell subset or site label, interpreted: CD45RA-negative fraction. The V gene is TRBV5-4 and the J gene is TRBJ2-5, with the D gene not confidently named. The encoded CDR3 is CASSFINAETQYF. The nucleotide sequence reads as follows: TGTGCCAGCAGCTTTATAAATGCGGAGACCCAGTACTTC.